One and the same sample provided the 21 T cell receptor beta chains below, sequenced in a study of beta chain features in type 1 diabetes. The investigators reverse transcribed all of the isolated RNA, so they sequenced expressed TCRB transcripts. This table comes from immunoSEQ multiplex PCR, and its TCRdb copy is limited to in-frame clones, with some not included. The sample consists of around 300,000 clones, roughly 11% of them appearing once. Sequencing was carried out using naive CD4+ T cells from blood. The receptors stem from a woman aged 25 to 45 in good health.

The CDR3 nucleotides read TGTGCCAGCAGCTTAACCAGCTCTGGGGCCAACGTCCTGACTTTC. Protein sequence: CASSLTSSGANVLTF. V gene TRBV7-9 combines with J gene TRBJ2-6; D gene unclear. V gave up 2 bases and J gave up 0 bases, with 5 bases separating them. Germline V CDR1 and CDR2: SEHNR, FQNEAQ (reference sequence). This CDR3 has 15 residues.

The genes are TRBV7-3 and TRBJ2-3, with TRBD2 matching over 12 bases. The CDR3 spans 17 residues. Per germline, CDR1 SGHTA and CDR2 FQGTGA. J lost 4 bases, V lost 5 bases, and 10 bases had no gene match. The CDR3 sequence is CASSPGPLAGGPDTQYF. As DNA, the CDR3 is TGTGCCAGCAGCCCTGGTCCACTAGCGGGAGGCCCAGATACGCAGTATTTT.

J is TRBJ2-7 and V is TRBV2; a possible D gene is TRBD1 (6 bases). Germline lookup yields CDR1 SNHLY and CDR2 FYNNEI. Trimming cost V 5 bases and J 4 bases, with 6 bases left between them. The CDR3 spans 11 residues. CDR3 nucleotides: TGTGCCAGCAGTCAGGGGTACGAGCAGTACTTC. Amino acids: CASSQGYEQYF.

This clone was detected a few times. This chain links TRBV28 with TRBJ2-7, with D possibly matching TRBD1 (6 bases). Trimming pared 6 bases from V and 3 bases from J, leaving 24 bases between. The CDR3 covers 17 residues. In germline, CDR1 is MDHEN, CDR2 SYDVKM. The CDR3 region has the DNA TGTGCCAGCAGGGTGGTGGCAGGGGCCGCAAGCAGCTACGAGCAGTACTTC. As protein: CASRVVAGAASSYEQYF.

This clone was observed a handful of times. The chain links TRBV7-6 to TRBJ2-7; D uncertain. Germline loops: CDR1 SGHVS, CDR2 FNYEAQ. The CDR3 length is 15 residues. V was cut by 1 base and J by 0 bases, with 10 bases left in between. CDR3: CASSLGASSSYEQYF. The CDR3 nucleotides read TGTGCCAGCAGCTTAGGAGCGAGTAGCTCCTACGAGCAGTACTTC.

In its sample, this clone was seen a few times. In nucleotides, the CDR3 is TGTGCCAGCAGGCCCGGGACAGCTATTTATGGCTACACCTTC. This translates into CASRPGTAIYGYTF. This chain joins TRBV28 and TRBJ1-2; 7 bases match TRBD1. The germline gives CDR1 MDHEN, CDR2 SYDVKM. V was pared by 6 bases and J by 5 bases, with 9 bases of the junction left unmatched. The CDR3 has 14 residues.

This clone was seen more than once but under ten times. CDR3 nucleotides: TGTGCCAGCAGGTCTAGCGGGAAGAAGCGGTCGAGTGAGCAGTTCTTC. Its translation: CASRSSGKKRSSEQFF. This chain joins TRBV11-2 and TRBJ2-1; 9 nucleotides line up with TRBD2. Germline-derived CDR1 and CDR2 are SGHAT and FQNNGV. The CDR3 is 16 amino acids. V lost 6 bases, J lost 9 bases, and 15 bases stayed unmatched.

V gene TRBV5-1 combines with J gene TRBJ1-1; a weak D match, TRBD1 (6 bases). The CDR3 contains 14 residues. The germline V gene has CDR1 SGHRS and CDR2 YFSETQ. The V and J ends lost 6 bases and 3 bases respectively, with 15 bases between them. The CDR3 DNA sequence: TGCGCCAGCACCGCAGGGGTTCTTGACACTGAAGCTTTCTTT. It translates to CASTAGVLDTEAFF.

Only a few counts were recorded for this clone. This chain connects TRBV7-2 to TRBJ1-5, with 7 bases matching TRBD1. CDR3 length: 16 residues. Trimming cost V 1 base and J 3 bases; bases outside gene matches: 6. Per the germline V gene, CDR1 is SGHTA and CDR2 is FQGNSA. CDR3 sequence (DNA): TGTGCCAGCAGCTTAGACTCGACAGGGACCAATCAGCCCCAGCATTTT. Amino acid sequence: CASSLDSTGTNQPQHF.

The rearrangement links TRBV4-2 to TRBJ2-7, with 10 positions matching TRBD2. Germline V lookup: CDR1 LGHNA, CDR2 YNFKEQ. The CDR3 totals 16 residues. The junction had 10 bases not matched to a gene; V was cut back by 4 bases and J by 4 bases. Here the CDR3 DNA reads TGTGCCAGCAGCCCCTCGGAAGGACTAGCGGATTACGAGCAGTACTTC. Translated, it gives CASSPSEGLADYEQYF.

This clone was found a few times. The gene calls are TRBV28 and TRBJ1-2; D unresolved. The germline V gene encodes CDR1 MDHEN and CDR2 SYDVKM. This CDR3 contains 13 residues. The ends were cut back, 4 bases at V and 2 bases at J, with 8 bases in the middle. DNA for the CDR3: TGTGCCAGCAGTTCCGGGATAAACTATGGCTACACCTTC. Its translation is CASSSGINYGYTF.

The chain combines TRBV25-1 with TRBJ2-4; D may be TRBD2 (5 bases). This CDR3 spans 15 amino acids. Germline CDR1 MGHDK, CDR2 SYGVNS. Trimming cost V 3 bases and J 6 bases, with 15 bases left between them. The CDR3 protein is CASSDDVASRNIQYF. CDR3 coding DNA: TGTGCCAGCAGTGATGACGTGGCTAGCAGAAACATTCAGTACTTC.

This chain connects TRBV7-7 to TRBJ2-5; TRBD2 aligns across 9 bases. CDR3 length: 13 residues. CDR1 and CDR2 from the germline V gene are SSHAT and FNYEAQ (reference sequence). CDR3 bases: TGTGCTAGCGGGGGACAGCTACAAGAGACCCAGTACTTC. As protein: CASGGQLQETQYF.

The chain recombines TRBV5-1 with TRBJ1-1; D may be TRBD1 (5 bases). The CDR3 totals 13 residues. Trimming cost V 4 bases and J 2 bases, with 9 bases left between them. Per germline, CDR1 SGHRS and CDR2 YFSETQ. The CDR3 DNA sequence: TGCGCCAGCAGCACGGACATAAACACTGAAGCTTTCTTT. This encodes CASSTDINTEAFF.

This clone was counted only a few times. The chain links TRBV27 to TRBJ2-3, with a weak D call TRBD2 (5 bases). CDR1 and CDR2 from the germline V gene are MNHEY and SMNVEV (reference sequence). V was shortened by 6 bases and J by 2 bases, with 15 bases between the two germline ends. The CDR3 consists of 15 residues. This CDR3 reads CASSRDLPNTDTQYF. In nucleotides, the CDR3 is TGTGCCAGCAGCCGGGATCTACCTAACACAGATACGCAGTATTTT.

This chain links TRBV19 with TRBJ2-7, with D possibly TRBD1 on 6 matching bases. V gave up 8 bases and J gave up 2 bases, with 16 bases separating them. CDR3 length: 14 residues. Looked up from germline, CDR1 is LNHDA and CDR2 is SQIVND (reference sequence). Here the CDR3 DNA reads TGTGCCAGTTCCGGGACAATACCGACCTACGAGCAGTACTTC. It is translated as CASSGTIPTYEQYF.

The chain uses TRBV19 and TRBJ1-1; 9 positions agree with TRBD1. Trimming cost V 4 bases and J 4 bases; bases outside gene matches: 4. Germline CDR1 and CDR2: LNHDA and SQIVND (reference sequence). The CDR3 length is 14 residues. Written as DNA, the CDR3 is TGTGCCAGTAGTAACAGGGGGCGCGGCACTGAAGCTTTCTTT. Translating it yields CASSNRGRGTEAFF.

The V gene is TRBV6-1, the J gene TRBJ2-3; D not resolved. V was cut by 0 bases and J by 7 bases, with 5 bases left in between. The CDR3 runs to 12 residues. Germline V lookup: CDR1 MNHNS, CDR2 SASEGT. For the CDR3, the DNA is TGTGCCAGCAGTGAAGCACAAAATACGCAGTATTTT. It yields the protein CASSEAQNTQYF.

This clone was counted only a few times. The DNA of the CDR3 is TGTGCCACCAGCAGAGATAGGTTGGCAGCGGCTAACTATGGCTACACCTTC. Translated: CATSRDRLAAANYGYTF. The rearrangement joins TRBV15 to TRBJ1-2; no clear D. Germline assignment: CDR1 LNHNV and CDR2 YYDKDF (reference sequence). The CDR3 totals 17 residues. V was shortened by 0 bases and J by 0 bases, with 14 bases between the two germline ends.

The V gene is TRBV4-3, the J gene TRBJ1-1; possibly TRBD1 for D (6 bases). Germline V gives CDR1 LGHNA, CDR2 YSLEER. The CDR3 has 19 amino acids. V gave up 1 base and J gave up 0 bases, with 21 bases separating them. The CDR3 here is CASSQVSRWYRAMNTEAFF. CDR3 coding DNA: TGCGCCAGCAGCCAAGTCTCCCGGTGGTACAGGGCCATGAACACTGAAGCTTTCTTT.

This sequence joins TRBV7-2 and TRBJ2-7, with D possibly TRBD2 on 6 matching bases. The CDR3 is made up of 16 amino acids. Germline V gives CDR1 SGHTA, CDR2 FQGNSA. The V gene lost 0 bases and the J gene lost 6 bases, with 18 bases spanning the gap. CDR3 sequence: CASSLASKGLFFEQYF. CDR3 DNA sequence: TGTGCCAGCAGCTTAGCGAGTAAGGGACTCTTCTTCGAGCAGTACTTC. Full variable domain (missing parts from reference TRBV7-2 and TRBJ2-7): GAGVSQSPSNKVTEKGKDVELRCDPISGHTALYWYRQSLGQGLEFLIYFQGNSAPDKSGLPSDRFSAERTGGSVSTLTIQRTQQEDSAVYLCASSLASKGLFFEQYFGPGTRLTVT.